These 15 T cell receptor beta chains originate from one sample sequenced in a study of T cell changes during pregnancy in multiple sclerosis. Clones were read by immunoSEQ multiplex PCR, and TCRdb kept only the in-frame ones, dropping some. The sample lists roughly 33,000 clones, 91% occurring once. Sequenced here: CD4+ T cells from peripheral blood mononuclear cells, sampled in the third trimester of pregnancy. The origin of the receptors is a female donor in good health, enrolled as a control in a pregnancy study.

The chain carries TRBV7-9 and TRBJ1-2, with TRBD1 matching 8 bases. This CDR3 is built from 16 residues. The J segment lost 2 bases and the V segment lost 2 bases, leaving 7 bases of the junction unmatched. The germline V gene has CDR1 SEHNR and CDR2 FQNEAQ (reference sequence). The chain's CDR3 is CASSLTPRTGNYGYTF. The CDR3 DNA sequence: TGTGCCAGCAGCTTAACCCCCCGGACAGGGAACTATGGCTACACCTTC.

This clone showed up just once. CDR3 residues: CASSLGGADTQYF. In DNA form, the CDR3 reads TGTGCCAGCAGCTTAGGGGGGGCAGATACGCAGTATTTT. The chain recombines TRBV7-9 with TRBJ2-3; D might be TRBD2 (6 bases). CDR1 is SEHNR and CDR2 is FQNEAQ in the germline V gene (reference sequence). Trimming pared 1 base from V and 4 bases from J, leaving 6 bases between. The CDR3 is made up of 13 amino acids.

This chain uses TRBV2 with TRBJ2-1; D unresolved. The V end lost 3 bases, the J end lost 6 bases, and 6 bases lay between the germline ends. The CDR3 is 12 residues long. Germline CDR1 SNHLY, CDR2 FYNNEI. This chain's CDR3 is CASSELINEQFF. CDR3 coding DNA: TGTGCCAGCAGTGAGTTAATCAATGAGCAGTTCTTC.

The chain carries TRBV19 and TRBJ2-3; 11 bases align to TRBD2. Germline CDR1 LNHDA, CDR2 SQIVND (reference sequence). The V segment lost 6 bases and the J segment 3 bases; nucleotides outside the gene matches: 5. The CDR3 is 15 residues long. The DNA for the CDR3 is TGTGCCAGTAGATCTAGCGGGAGGTTGACAGATACGCAGTATTTT. It yields the protein CASRSSGRLTDTQYF.

The rearrangement links TRBV28 to TRBJ2-7; TRBD2 might be the D (9 bases). This CDR3 spans 18 amino acids. Germline CDR1 and CDR2: MDHEN and SYDVKM. Trimming shortened V by 5 bases and J by 3 bases, and 26 bases separated the two germline ends. In DNA form, the CDR3 reads TGTGCCAGCAGTCATAACAGGGGGGGGCCTAGCGGGATCTACGAGCAGTACTTC. Protein product: CASSHNRGGPSGIYEQYF.

The gene calls are TRBV7-8 and TRBJ2-1; D not resolved. Trimming pared 6 bases from V and 10 bases from J, leaving 13 bases between. CDR1 is SGHVS, CDR2 FQNEAQ, per germline. This CDR3 is built from 12 residues. This CDR3 is CASRGASVEQFF. The DNA for the CDR3 is TGTGCCAGCAGAGGCGCCAGCGTCGAGCAGTTCTTC.

The chain joins TRBV6-1 to TRBJ1-2; D perhaps matches TRBD1 (5 bases). V was cut by 1 base and J by 4 bases, with 13 bases left in between. CDR1 MNHNS and CDR2 SASEGT come from the germline V gene. The CDR3 totals 15 residues. CDR3 sequence reads: CASSEGTHRIYGYTF. DNA for the CDR3: TGTGCCAGCAGTGAAGGTACGCACAGGATCTATGGCTACACCTTC.

The chain combines TRBV11-1 with TRBJ2-1, with 11 bases fitting TRBD1. J gave up 6 bases and V 5 bases, and 12 bases lay outside the gene matches. This CDR3 comprises 17 residues. Germline V gene lookup returns CDR1 SGHAT and CDR2 FQDESV (reference sequence). The DNA of the CDR3 is TGTGCCAGCAGCCCCTGGGCCGGGACAGGGGGTTTCAATGAGCAGTTCTTC. Protein product: CASSPWAGTGGFNEQFF.

J is TRBJ2-5 and V is TRBV18; 8 positions match TRBD1. The CDR3 totals 13 residues. Trimming cost V 6 bases and J 4 bases; bases outside gene matches: 4. Germline lookup yields CDR1 KGHSH and CDR2 LQKENI. The CDR3: CASSTRGRETQYF. DNA for the CDR3: TGTGCCAGCTCGACCAGGGGGCGAGAGACCCAGTACTTC. The full variable domain, in which reference TRBV18 and TRBJ2-5 provide the parts outside the CDR3, is NAGVMQNPRHLVRRRGQEARLRCSPMKGHSHVYWYRQLPEEGLKFMVYLQKENIIDESGMPKERFSAEFPKEGPSILRIQQVVRGDSAAYFCASSTRGRETQYFGPGTRLLVL.

The chain is built from TRBV29-1 and TRBJ2-7; no definite D call. The CDR3 has 13 residues. Trimming removed 3 bases from V and 2 bases from J, with 11 bases in between. From germline, CDR1 is SQVTM and CDR2 ANQGSEA. The chain's CDR3 is CSVDSGLAYEQYF. In nucleotides, the CDR3 is TGCAGCGTTGACTCTGGCCTAGCCTACGAGCAGTACTTC.

J is TRBJ2-3 and V is TRBV9; D call uncertain. Deletions cut 0 bases from V and 2 bases from J, with 7 bases between. Germline CDR1 is SGDLS and CDR2 is YYNGEE. CDR3 length: 14 residues. The CDR3 DNA reads TGTGCCAGCAGCGTAGGGGCAGCCACAGATACGCAGTATTTT. Its translation is CASSVGAATDTQYF.

The J gene is TRBJ1-3, the V gene TRBV27; D remains ambiguous. Germline V gene lookup returns CDR1 MNHEY and CDR2 SMNVEV (reference sequence). The CDR3 loop spans 17 amino acids. V was cut by 4 bases and J by 5 bases, with 21 bases left in between. The CDR3 region has the DNA TGTGCCAGCAGTTCGCGCCATCCCGGGGAGATTAGAAACACCATATATTTT. Protein sequence: CASSSRHPGEIRNTIYF.

The chain carries TRBV29-1 and TRBJ2-3, with 7 bases lining up with TRBD2. V gave up 8 bases and J gave up 5 bases; unmatched junction bases: 7. The CDR3 is 12 residues long. CDR1 and CDR2 (germline): SQVTM, ANQGSEA. The CDR3 DNA is TGCAGCACCCTGGGGGAGGGAGATACGCAGTATTTT. Its translation: CSTLGEGDTQYF.

The table lists this clone with a few counts. The chain's CDR3 is CASSFGQGNTEAFF. The CDR3 coding sequence is TGTGCCAGCAGTTTTGGACAGGGGAACACTGAAGCTTTCTTT. This chain links TRBV7-9 with TRBJ1-1, with 8 bases fitting TRBD1. Germline CDR1 and CDR2: SEHNR and FQNEAQ (reference sequence). The length of the CDR3 is 14 residues. Trimming removed 6 bases from V and 1 base from J; junction bases left unmatched: 4.

The chain has TRBV5-1 and TRBJ1-4; 7 positions match TRBD1. This CDR3 has 15 residues. V dropped 3 bases and J dropped 4; count of bases not matched to a gene: 6. Germline V gene data show CDR1 as SGHRS and CDR2 as YFSETQ. CDR3 sequence reads: CASSSRDSINEKLFF. The CDR3 bases are TGCGCCAGCAGCTCCCGGGACAGCATTAATGAAAAACTGTTTTTT.